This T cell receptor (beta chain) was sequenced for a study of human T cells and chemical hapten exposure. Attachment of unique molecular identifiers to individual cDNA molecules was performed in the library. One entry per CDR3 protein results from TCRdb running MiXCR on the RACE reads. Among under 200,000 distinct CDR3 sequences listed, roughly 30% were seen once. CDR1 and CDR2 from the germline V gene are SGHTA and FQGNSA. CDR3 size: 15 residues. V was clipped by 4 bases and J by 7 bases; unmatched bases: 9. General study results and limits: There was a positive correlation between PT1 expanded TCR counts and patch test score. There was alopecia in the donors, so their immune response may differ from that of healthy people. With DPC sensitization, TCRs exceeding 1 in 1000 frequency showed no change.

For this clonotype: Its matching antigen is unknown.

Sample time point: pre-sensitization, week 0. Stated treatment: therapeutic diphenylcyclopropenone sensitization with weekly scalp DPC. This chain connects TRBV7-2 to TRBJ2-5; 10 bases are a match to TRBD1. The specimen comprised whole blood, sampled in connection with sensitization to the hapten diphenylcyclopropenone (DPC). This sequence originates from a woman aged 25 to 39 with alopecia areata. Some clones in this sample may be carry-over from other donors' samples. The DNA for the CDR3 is TGTGCCAGCAGCTCCACCGGGACAGGGGCAGGGACCCAGTACTTC. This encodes CASSSTGTGAGTQYF.